The clone carrying this T cell receptor (beta chain) has just one count. With 2 bases clipped from V and 5 bases from J, the junction kept 11 bases outside the gene matches. Germline V CDR1 and CDR2: MNHEY, SVGAGI. This CDR3 is 16 amino acids long. The data belong to a study of blood T cell repertoires in COVID-19. Using immunoSEQ multiplex PCR, the repertoire was profiled, and TCRdb retains in-frame clones only, with some absent. The profile shows some 90,000 clones, 89% of them singletons. The sample was peripheral blood. The TCR originated in a man aged 45-65 years with acute or convalescent COVID-19. The chain combines TRBV6-5 with TRBJ1-1; 7 bases line up with TRBD1. The chain's CDR3 is CASSYPTTGKGTEAFF. CDR3 in DNA: TGTGCCAGCAGTTACCCGACGACAGGGAAGGGGACTGAAGCTTTCTTT.